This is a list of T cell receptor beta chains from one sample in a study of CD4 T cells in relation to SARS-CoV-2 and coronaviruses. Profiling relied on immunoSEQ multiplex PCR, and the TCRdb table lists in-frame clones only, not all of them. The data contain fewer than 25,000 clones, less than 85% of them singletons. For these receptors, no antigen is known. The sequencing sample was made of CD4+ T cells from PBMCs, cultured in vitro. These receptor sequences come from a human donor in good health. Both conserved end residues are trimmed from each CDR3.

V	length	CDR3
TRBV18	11	ASSPPGDGSYT
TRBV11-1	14	ASSLSRTTSTDTQY
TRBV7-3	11	ASSSRPGETQY
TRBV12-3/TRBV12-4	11	ASSLGMAYGYT
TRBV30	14	AWSVGRRSGANVLT
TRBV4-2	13	ASSPWTDANQPQH
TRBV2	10	ASSPGTYEQY
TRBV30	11	AWEMFSGNTIY
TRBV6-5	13	ASSKKPGQGSEQY
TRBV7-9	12	ASSLDINSETQY
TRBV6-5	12	ALRSAGINYEQY
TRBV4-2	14	ASSQGAHPTDSPLH
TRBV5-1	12	ASSSGTGYVRQY
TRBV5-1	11	ASSLGSNQPQH
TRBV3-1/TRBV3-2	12	ASSLRDRNSPLH
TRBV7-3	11	ASSSVTGSEQY
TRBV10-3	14	AISPGLAESTDTQY
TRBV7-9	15	ASSLGGGRGGNQPQH
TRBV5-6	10	ASSFSGGEQY
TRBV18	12	ASSPGTSYNEQF
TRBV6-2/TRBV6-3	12	ASSSRGATDTQY
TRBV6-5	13	ASTTPGQRGNTIY
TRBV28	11	ASSLTALETQY
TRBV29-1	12	SVKRLAGADTQY